The 22 T cell receptor beta chains below all came from one sample that was sequenced in a study of radiation and T cells in renal cell carcinoma (dated by TCRdb to 2018 to 2020). Libraries were prepared through the immunoSEQ multiplex PCR assay. The table comes from immuneACCESS by way of TCRdb, which keeps in-frame sequences with V and J called. Part of the clones is missing from these tables; in studies checked, under half for an unresolved V gene and the rest for unknown reasons. Here the sample has around 120,000 clones; about 81% occur a single time. Less than 2.5% of the sample is taken by the ten largest. In the paper's terms, the time point label means: blood 2 weeks post-SBRT. In the paper's terms, the treatment or condition label means: 15 Gy SBRT to primary tumor, nephrectomy 4 weeks later. The material was blood, obtained from a patient whose treatment included radiotherapy and nephrectomy. The receptors shown here come from a woman aged 60-75 years with renal cell carcinoma.

The V and J genes are TRBV4-1 and TRBJ1-5; 10 bases match TRBD1. Germline V gene lookup returns CDR1 MGHRA and CDR2 YSYEKL. CDR3 length: 15 amino acids. V lost 3 bases, J lost 6 bases, and 5 bases stayed unmatched. CDR3: CASSQPGQGFQPQHF. Here the CDR3 DNA reads TGCGCCAGCAGCCAGCCGGGACAGGGGTTTCAGCCCCAGCATTTT.

The chain carries TRBV6-5 and TRBJ2-7; a weak D match, TRBD2 (5 bases). Germline loops: CDR1 MNHEY, CDR2 SVGAGI. V was trimmed by 0 bases and J by 3 bases, leaving 12 bases between them. CDR3 length: 15 amino acids. The chain's CDR3 is CASSYSSGRGYEQYF. CDR3 coding DNA: TGTGCCAGCAGTTACTCAAGCGGCCGCGGCTACGAGCAGTACTTC.

This clone was counted once. This rearrangement joins TRBV18 to TRBJ1-4; D is possibly TRBD1 (6 bases). This CDR3 has 13 residues. V lost 10 bases and J lost 8, with 17 bases in between. The germline CDR1 and CDR2 sequences are KGHSH and LQKENI. The CDR3 DNA is TGTGCCACCTCGGACAGCGTTACGGAAAAACTGTTTTTT. This encodes CATSDSVTEKLFF.

This clone was recorded a few times. The rearrangement uses TRBV6-1 and TRBJ1-1; the D gene is possibly TRBD1 (5 bases). The CDR3 totals 13 residues. Germline values: CDR1 MNHNS, CDR2 SASEGT. With 8 bases removed from V and 3 bases from J, the gap between germline ends came to 13 bases. CDR3 residues: CASPAGGYTEAFF. The CDR3 bases are TGTGCCAGCCCCGCTGGGGGATACACTGAAGCTTTCTTT.

A word on this clone: The identical CDR3 is also encoded by other nucleotide sequences in the sample. This rearrangement joins TRBV5-1 to TRBJ2-3, with TRBD1 identical over 7 bases. The CDR3 has 15 amino acids. J gave up 2 bases and V 0 bases, and 3 bases lay outside the gene matches. Germline V gene sequence: CDR1 SGHRS, CDR2 YFSETQ. CDR3 loop: CASSLGGQVTDTQYF. The DNA of the CDR3 is TGCGCCAGCAGCTTGGGTGGACAGGTCACAGATACGCAGTATTTT.

The chain carries TRBV9 and TRBJ2-7; no firm D call. The germline gives CDR1 SGDLS, CDR2 YYNGEE. CDR3 length: 12 amino acids. The V gene lost 4 bases and the J gene lost 4 bases, with 9 bases spanning the gap. CDR3: CASSPDSYEQYF. The CDR3 DNA reads TGTGCCAGCAGCCCCGACTCTTACGAGCAGTACTTC.

The chain employs TRBV7-2 and TRBJ2-2; D is unresolved. Germline V lookup: CDR1 SGHTA, CDR2 FQGNSA. The CDR3 totals 14 residues. The V end was cut by 1 base, the J end by 1 base, with 4 bases between. CDR3 in amino acids: CASSLGRNTGELFF. The CDR3 nucleotides are TGTGCCAGCAGCTTAGGGAGGAACACCGGGGAGCTGTTTTTT. The full variable domain, with the rest looked up from reference TRBV7-2 and TRBJ2-2, is GAGVSQSPSNKVTEKGKDVELRCDPISGHTALYWYRQSLGQGLEFLIYFQGNSAPDKSGLPSDRFSAERTGGSVSTLTIQRTQQEDSAVYLCASSLGRNTGELFFGEGSRLTVL.

V gene TRBV28 combines with J gene TRBJ1-3; no firm D call. The CDR3 runs to 16 residues. V lost 2 bases, J lost 0 bases, and 11 bases lay in between. Germline loops: CDR1 MDHEN, CDR2 SYDVKM. DNA of the CDR3: TGTGCCAGCAGTTTAGTATGGCCCGACTCTGGAAACACCATATATTTT. Its translation is CASSLVWPDSGNTIYF.

The chain employs TRBV10-3 and TRBJ2-1; D is undetermined. V lost 2 bases and J 4 bases, leaving 6 bases between the germline ends. Germline CDR1 ENHRY, CDR2 SYGVKD. CDR3 size: 13 residues. CDR3 bases: TGTGCCATCAGTGAGGGCCTGTACAATGAGCAGTTCTTC. This translates into CAISEGLYNEQFF.

The chain couples TRBV19 to TRBJ1-1, with unresolved D. In germline, CDR1 is LNHDA, CDR2 SQIVND (reference sequence). With 3 bases removed from V and 3 bases from J, the gap between germline ends came to 8 bases. The CDR3 extends over 13 amino acids. The CDR3 sequence: CASSIRTHTEAFF. The CDR3 bases are TGTGCCAGTAGTATCAGGACCCACACTGAAGCTTTCTTT.

V gene TRBV7-2 combines with J gene TRBJ1-4, with a tentative D call TRBD1 (5 bases). This CDR3 region has 13 residues. With 5 bases removed from V and 7 bases from J, the gap between germline ends came to 11 bases. The germline V gene encodes CDR1 SGHTA and CDR2 FQGNSA. The CDR3 bases are TGTGCCAGCAGCCTAGGGACGTCTGAAAAACTGTTTTTT. Its translation is CASSLGTSEKLFF. Full variable domain (remainder filled in from reference TRBV7-2 and TRBJ1-4): GAGVSQSPSNKVTEKGKDVELRCDPISGHTALYWYRQSLGQGLEFLIYFQGNSAPDKSGLPSDRFSAERTGGSVSTLTIQRTQQEDSAVYLCASSLGTSEKLFFGSGTQLSVL.

This sequence joins TRBV29-1 and TRBJ2-2; 8 nucleotides agree with TRBD1. The CDR3 consists of 13 residues. Losses at the gene ends were 3 bases for V and 4 bases for J; bases not matched to a gene: 1. The germline gives CDR1 SQVTM, CDR2 ANQGSEA. This chain's CDR3 is CSVDTGGTGELFF. CDR3 DNA sequence: TGCAGCGTTGATACAGGGGGCACCGGGGAGCTGTTTTTT.

The V gene is TRBV9, the J gene TRBJ2-1, with 10 bases that match TRBD2. This CDR3 is 15 amino acids long. Germline assignment: CDR1 SGDLS and CDR2 YYNGEE. After removal of 4 bases from V and 6 bases from J, the junction contained 7 bases not matched to a gene. CDR3 sequence (DNA): TGTGCCAGCAGCTTTCTACTAGCGGGACGCAATGAGCAGTTCTTC. Protein: CASSFLLAGRNEQFF.

The V gene is TRBV29-1, the J gene TRBJ2-7, with TRBD2 matching over 9 bases. Germline lookup yields CDR1 SQVTM and CDR2 ANQGSEA. The CDR3 is made up of 13 amino acids. The V segment lost 6 bases and the J segment 6 bases; nucleotides outside the gene matches: 9. In DNA form, the CDR3 reads TGCAGCGTACAAGCGGGAGGAATAGGCGAGCAGTACTTC. Protein: CSVQAGGIGEQYF.

The rearrangement joins TRBV19 to TRBJ2-4, with a possible D match to TRBD2 (5 bases). Germline lookup yields CDR1 LNHDA and CDR2 SQIVND (reference sequence). The CDR3 has 13 residues. The ends were cut back, 10 bases at V and 3 bases at J, with 13 bases in the middle. CDR3 DNA: TGTGCCACCCTCGTCCGGGACAAAAACATTCAGTACTTC. Protein sequence: CATLVRDKNIQYF.

The chain recombines TRBV25-1 with TRBJ1-2; 7 bases agree with TRBD1. This CDR3 has 13 amino acids. V shed 6 bases and J 4 bases; nucleotides not matched to a gene: 5. Germline V CDR1 and CDR2: MGHDK, SYGVNS. The CDR3 DNA sequence: TGTGCCAGCAGCAGGGGGGACTTCTATGGCTACACCTTC. Translated, it gives CASSRGDFYGYTF.

The chain couples TRBV27 to TRBJ2-5, with TRBD2 matching over 9 bases. The CDR3 consists of 13 residues. Per the germline V gene, CDR1 is MNHEY and CDR2 is SMNVEV (reference sequence). V shed 8 bases, J shed 7 bases, and the junction held 8 bases outside the gene matches. Written as DNA, the CDR3 is TGTGCCAGCCGTAGCGGGGGCCTAAGGACCCAGTACTTC. This gives the protein CASRSGGLRTQYF.

The rearrangement links TRBV5-1 to TRBJ2-3; 11 nucleotides match TRBD2. The CDR3 is 15 amino acids. In germline, CDR1 is SGHRS, CDR2 YFSETQ. V trimming: 4 bases; J trimming: 4 bases; junction bases outside the gene matches: 5. CDR3 residues: CASSLRLAGPDTQYF. The CDR3 DNA is TGCGCCAGCAGCCTGAGACTAGCGGGACCAGATACGCAGTATTTT. The full variable domain, rest sourced from reference TRBV5-1 and TRBJ2-3, is KAGVTQTPRYLIKTRGQQVTLSCSPISGHRSVSWYQQTPGQGLQFLFEYFSETQRNKGNFPGRFSGRQFSNSRSEMNVSTLELGDSALYLCASSLRLAGPDTQYFGPGTRLTVL.

This rearrangement joins TRBV4-2 to TRBJ2-2, with D possibly TRBD2 on 5 matching bases. CDR1 LGHNA and CDR2 YNFKEQ come from the germline V gene. The V end was cut by 7 bases, the J end by 5 bases, with 8 bases between. CDR3 length: 12 residues. The CDR3 sequence: CASTPGTGELFF. The CDR3 coding sequence is TGTGCCAGCACCCCGGGGACCGGGGAGCTGTTTTTT.

The chain has TRBV19 and TRBJ2-4, with D perhaps being TRBD1 or TRBD2 (5 bases each). This CDR3 has 15 amino acids. Germline V CDR1 and CDR2: LNHDA, SQIVND (reference sequence). The ends were cut back, 1 base at V and 7 bases at J, with 14 bases in the middle. This CDR3 is CASSIGEGNRNIQYF. In nucleotides, the CDR3 is TGTGCCAGTAGTATAGGCGAGGGGAATAGGAACATTCAGTACTTC.

The chain employs TRBV29-1 and TRBJ2-2; weak D call: TRBD1 (6 bases). Between the trimmed V and J ends, which lost 6 bases and 4 bases, there was a span of 15 bases. Per the germline V gene, CDR1 is SQVTM and CDR2 is ANQGSEA. The CDR3 sequence is 14 residues long. CDR3 region: CSVVPGTPTGELFF. The CDR3 DNA reads TGCAGCGTCGTCCCCGGGACACCCACCGGGGAGCTGTTTTTT.

The chain uses TRBV5-6 and TRBJ1-4; D is unresolved. Germline-derived CDR1 and CDR2 are SGHDT and YYEEEE. CDR3 length equals 14 residues. The V gene lost 0 bases and the J gene lost 6 bases, with 9 bases spanning the gap. The CDR3 sequence is CASSLGRGDEKLFF. The CDR3 DNA follows: TGTGCCAGCAGCTTGGGCAGAGGAGATGAAAAACTGTTTTTT.